This paragraph reports one TCR beta chain. Antigen unknown. The sample comes from a study of chemoradiotherapy in HPV16-positive cancers. Study as a whole: Candidate HPV-specific T-cell clones and common TCR motifs came from functional assays in a couple of HPV16-positive patients. Study-wide results and caveats: In HPV16-positive patients, HPV-responsive T-cell expansion tracked better recurrence-free survival. During treatment, candidate HPV-specific clones and E7-related motifs expanded in tumor. Functional assays defining HPV-specific T cells used only a couple of HPV16-positive patients.

TCRdb's copy holds only in-frame clones and misses some; the assay was immunoSEQ multiplex PCR. The table records roughly 2,100 clones, approximately 87% of them present only once. V was cut by 6 bases and J by 4 bases, with 18 bases left in between. Germline CDR1 reads SNHLY; CDR2 reads FYNNEI. This CDR3 has 15 amino acids. The gene calls are TRBV2 and TRBJ2-5; either TRBD1 or TRBD2 may supply D (5 bases each). The material was tumor tissue, obtained from a patient who underwent chemoradiotherapy. This TCR came from a human donor with HPV-associated anogenital cancer. For the CDR3, the DNA is TGTGCCAGCAGGGGGCAGATCCTCGCGGGAGAGACCCAGTACTTC. This translates into CASRGQILAGETQYF.